The 5 T cell receptor beta chains presented below share a single source sample, sequenced in a study of beta chain features in type 1 diabetes. As every portion of the isolated RNA was reverse transcribed, the sequencing read expressed TCRB transcripts. The table came from immunoSEQ multiplex PCR; TCRdb's copy has only in-frame clones and leaves some out. The sample holds 390,000 or so clones, 11% to 15% seen once. The specimen sequenced was naive CD4+ T cells from blood. The receptors derive from a young man in good health.

The rearrangement links TRBV10-3 to TRBJ2-4, with no clear D. The germline V gene has CDR1 ENHRY and CDR2 SYGVKD. The V end was cut by 5 bases, the J end by 0 bases, with 11 bases between. This CDR3 region has 15 residues. CDR3 nucleotide sequence: TGTGCCATCAGTCCCAACGGTCTAGCCAAAAACATTCAGTACTTC. Residues: CAISPNGLAKNIQYF.

The chain combines TRBV2 with TRBJ2-5; 8 bases match TRBD1. CDR3 length equals 14 residues. V dropped 3 bases and J dropped 5; count of bases not matched to a gene: 5. CDR1 is SNHLY and CDR2 is FYNNEI in the germline V gene. The CDR3 DNA sequence: TGTGCCAGCAGTGACAGGGGGCTGATTGAGACCCAGTACTTC. Its protein product is CASSDRGLIETQYF.

This clone was found a few times. This sequence joins TRBV10-1 and TRBJ2-7, with 7 bases matching TRBD1. J was trimmed by 2 bases and V by 8 bases; bases with no gene match: 6. Germline V CDR1 and CDR2: WNHNN, SYGVQD (reference sequence). This CDR3 is 13 amino acids long. The CDR3 bases are TGCGCCAGCGGACCGGGACAGCCCTACGAGCAGTACTTC. Its protein product is CASGPGQPYEQYF.

In its sample, this clone was seen a few times. The chain has TRBV7-9 and TRBJ2-1; no definite D call. CDR1 is SEHNR, CDR2 FQNEAQ, per germline (reference sequence). This CDR3 has 13 amino acids. V was pared by 1 base and J by 7 bases, with 8 bases between. The DNA of the CDR3 is TGTGCCAGCAGCTTAGAAGGTGGGAATGAGCAGTTCTTC. Its protein is CASSLEGGNEQFF. The full variable domain, rest sourced from reference TRBV7-9 and TRBJ2-1, is DTGVSQNPRHKITKRGQNVTFRCDPISEHNRLYWYRQTLGQGPEFLTYFQNEAQLEKSRLLSDRFSAERPKGSFSTLEIQRTEQGDSAMYLCASSLEGGNEQFFGPGTRLTVL.

This clone was seen more than once but under ten times. The V and J genes are TRBV11-2 and TRBJ2-2, with TRBD2 matching 8 bases. CDR3 size: 16 residues. Trimming removed 3 bases from V and 8 bases from J; junction bases left unmatched: 11. Germline V gene data show CDR1 as SGHAT and CDR2 as FQNNGV. CDR3 region: CASSFRGLAAGGELFF. CDR3 nucleotides: TGTGCCAGCAGCTTTCGTGGACTAGCTGCTGGAGGGGAGCTGTTTTTT.